The next 3 T cell receptor beta chains were all read from a single sample in a study of blood T cell repertoires in COVID-19. The repertoire was sequenced with immunoSEQ multiplex PCR; TCRdb's copy has only in-frame clones and lacks some. Of almost 250,000 clones listed, 80% to 90% were seen once; the top ten hold roughly 4%. The material sequenced was PBMCs or T cells enriched from blood (not recorded which). All receptors derive from a woman aged 25 to 39 who had recovered from COVID-19.

This clone was detected only once. This rearrangement joins TRBV2 to TRBJ2-1, with D possibly being TRBD2 (5 bases). Germline lookup yields CDR1 SNHLY and CDR2 FYNNEI. The V end lost 7 bases, the J end lost 0 bases, and 13 bases lay between the germline ends. The CDR3 is made up of 15 amino acids. This CDR3 reads CASTQAAASYNEQFF. Here the CDR3 DNA reads TGTGCCAGCACCCAAGCGGCAGCCTCCTACAATGAGCAGTTCTTC.

This clone has a handful of counts. The V and J genes are TRBV6-2 or TRBV6-3 and TRBJ1-1; possibly TRBD1 for D (6 bases). Germline CDR1 reads MNHEY; CDR2 reads SVGEGT. V lost 0 bases, J lost 5 bases, and 13 bases lay in between. The CDR3 extends over 15 amino acids. CDR3 in amino acids: CASSYSMGRGTEAFF. CDR3 sequence (DNA): TGTGCCAGCAGTTACTCGATGGGCAGGGGTACTGAAGCTTTCTTT.

The CDR3 loop reads CASSLGGGGGHF. The CDR3 nucleotides read TGTGCCAGCAGTTTAGGTGGTGGCGGGGGGCATTTT. V is TRBV12-3 or TRBV12-4 and J is TRBJ1-5, with D perhaps TRBD1 (5 bases). CDR3 length equals 12 residues. V was clipped by 1 base and J by 15 bases, with 13 bases between them.